Given below is one T cell receptor (beta chain) in context. The antigen remains unidentified. The beta constant-region primer was an equimolar mix of two oligonucleotides covering TRBC1 and TRBC2. Nested alpha and beta constant-region primers with the SP2 primer drove four PCR rounds on ligated cDNA. TCRdb analysed the UMI-ligation and nested PCR reads with MiXCR anew, one entry per CDR3 protein. The repertoire holds around 140,000 distinct CDR3 sequences, with approximately 21% as singletons. This entry is derived from a study of naive and memory T cell subsets. The V gene end was trimmed by 5 bases and the J gene end by 5 bases; junction bases not matched to a gene: 18. Germline assignment: CDR1 DFQATT and CDR2 SNEGSKA (reference sequence). The CDR3 loop spans 17 amino acids. Cells stained for CD3, CD4, CD8, CD45RA, CD27 and viability were sorted into four CD45RA/CD27 subsets. Whole-study results and caveats: A few larger clonotypes appeared in naive repertoires, especially CD8, possibly memory cells re-expressing CD45RA.

This TCR came from a human donor in good health. Material: naive CD8+ T cells from blood. This chain uses TRBV20-1 with TRBJ2-5, with 9 nucleotides matching TRBD2. As DNA, the CDR3 is TGCAGTGCTGGGCGGCTAGCGGGATCGTCAAGGAGTGAGACCCAGTACTTC. Its translation: CSAGRLAGSSRSETQYF.